What follows describes a single TCR beta chain. Authors' methods: For nucleated cells, counts were estimated from reference gene primer amplification. Sequencing used immunoSEQ multiplex PCR; TCRdb keeps in-frame clones, though not all of them. V and J calls and clone size are those listed in that table; D and trimming were worked out from the DNA. The sample has just over 50,000 clones; around 83% are singletons. The junction had 6 bases not matched to a gene; V was cut back by 3 bases and J by 1 base. In germline, CDR1 is LNHDA, CDR2 SQIVND (reference sequence). This CDR3 is built from 17 residues. This entry belongs to a study of blood T cell repertoires in COVID-19. In the study overall: Sites in the United States, Italy and Spain provided acute and convalescent COVID-19 samples. The cDNA or gDNA used as material had been derived from T cells, B-cell-depleted T cells, or PBMCs.

The sequence came from a man at least 80 years old with active COVID-19. V gene TRBV19 combines with J gene TRBJ1-4, with TRBD1 identical over 9 bases. Sequenced input: peripheral blood. The CDR3 sequence is CASSIDRGGLTNEKLFF. DNA of the CDR3: TGTGCCAGTAGTATCGACAGGGGGGGATTAACTAATGAAAAACTGTTTTTT.